This is a list of T cell receptor beta chains from one sample in a study of T cell repertoires in cytomegalovirus infection. Their antigen targets remain unknown. TCRdb re-derived calls from the reads in MiXCR, one entry per CDR3 protein. The table includes over 250,000 distinct CDR3 sequences, 22% detected once. Specimen: cultured PBMCs, collected from culture after CMV antigen stimulation. These receptors originate from a human donor in good health (CMV status not recorded). Some clones in this sample may be carry-over from other donors' samples. CDR3s include the opening cysteine and the closing phenylalanine or tryptophan. A D gene is named only where the DNA matches it firmly. Expanded clones are given a class, and other clones once, few, many or no size at all.

abundance	v_gene	d_gene	j_gene	CDR3nt	CDR3aa
NA	TRBV19	NA	TRBJ1-1	TGTGCCAGTACTCCGGTTACAGGGAGCACTGAAGCTTTCTTT	CASTPVTGSTEAFF
once	TRBV7-9	TRBD2	TRBJ2-3	TGTGCCAGCAGCACGACTAGCTCCCCAGATACGCAGTATTTT	CASSTTSSPDTQYF
NA	TRBV10-2	NA	TRBJ2-3	TGCGCCAGCAGAGGGTACAGGGAATGGCCAGATACGCAGTATTTT	CASRGYREWPDTQYF
NA	TRBV7-9	NA	TRBJ2-1	TGTGCCAGCAGCCCAGCATTAGCGGAACTAAATGAGCAGTTCTTC	CASSPALAELNEQFF
many	TRBV7-2	TRBD1	TRBJ1-3	TGTGCCAGCAGCTTATCCGGGACAGGGCCTGGAAACACCATATATTTT	CASSLSGTGPGNTIYF
NA	TRBV10-3	NA	TRBJ2-1	TGTGCCATCACTAATCAGGCAGGTGGTTACAATGAGCAGTTCTTC	CAITNQAGGYNEQFF
many	TRBV5-1	TRBD2	TRBJ2-2	TGCGCCAGCAGCTCCGCTGCTAGCGGGAGTTTGGCCGGGGAGCTGTTTTTT	CASSSAASGSLAGELFF
few	TRBV6-2/TRBV6-3	NA	TRBJ2-1	TGTGCCAGCGGTGATGAGCAGTTCTTC	CASGDEQFF
many	TRBV7-2	NA	TRBJ2-3	TGTGCCAGCAGCCTAGCGACAGGAAGTATAGATACGCAGTATTTT	CASSLATGSIDTQYF
few	TRBV6-1	TRBD1	TRBJ2-7	TGTGCCAGCAGTTACGCGGGACAGGCTCCGGGCGAGCAGTACTTC	CASSYAGQAPGEQYF
many	TRBV7-8	NA	TRBJ1-6	TGTGCCAGCAGCGCTAAACCCCCTGGCGGCGGCGGGAATAATTCACCCCTCCACTTT	CASSAKPPGGGGNNSPLHF
few	TRBV7-9	NA	TRBJ2-2	TGTGCCAGCAGCTTGCCGGTTTCGAACACCGGGGAGCTGTTTTTT	CASSLPVSNTGELFF
few	TRBV19	TRBD1	TRBJ1-2	TGTGCCAGTAGTACCCTCGGGACAGGAATGGGCTACACCTTC	CASSTLGTGMGYTF
NA	TRBV6-1	NA	TRBJ2-1	TGTGCCAGCAGTGAAAGGGGGTCTGGAACTCATATTAGTTCGTATGAGCAGTTCTTC	CASSERGSGTHISSYEQFF
many	TRBV7-3	TRBD1	TRBJ2-5	TGTGCCAGCAGCTTAGGGACAGAAGAGACCCAGTACTTC	CASSLGTEETQYF
few	TRBV2	NA	TRBJ1-2	TGTGCCAGCAAAGAGACACGGACTGTTGGTGGCTACACCTTC	CASKETRTVGGYTF
many	TRBV7-9	TRBD1	TRBJ1-4	TGTGCCAGCAGCCCCGACAGGGGGCTAGGTGAAAAACTGTTTTTT	CASSPDRGLGEKLFF
many	TRBV7-2	NA	TRBJ1-3	TGTGCCAGCAGCTGGGCAGAAGGCTCCGGAAACACCATATATTTT	CASSWAEGSGNTIYF
many	TRBV7-2	NA	TRBJ1-1	TGTGCCAGCAGCTCCCAATTAGGCGGCGGGACTGAAGCTTTCTTT	CASSSQLGGGTEAFF
NA	TRBV27	TRBD2	TRBJ2-1	TGTACCAGCAGTTTAGGTGGGAGGGACAATGAGCAGTTCTTC	CTSSLGGRDNEQFF
many	TRBV7-2	TRBD1	TRBJ2-7	TGTGCCAGCAGCACTCGACAGGGAAAGGGCGAGCAGTACTTC	CASSTRQGKGEQYF
many	TRBV19	NA	TRBJ2-3	TGTGCCAGTAGTGGAGCGAGGGGTCGCACAGATACGCAGTATTTT	CASSGARGRTDTQYF
many	TRBV27	NA	TRBJ2-3	TGTGCCAGCAGTTTCAGGGACAGCACAGATACGCAGTATTTT	CASSFRDSTDTQYF
NA	TRBV20-1	NA	TRBJ2-5	TGCAGTGTTTCCGGGTTTGGCGAGACCCAGTACTTC	CSVSGFGETQYF
few	TRBV27	NA	TRBJ1-1	TGTGCCAGCAGTTTAGTGGGAAGGTGGACTGAAGCTTTCTTT	CASSLVGRWTEAFF
few	TRBV27	TRBD1	TRBJ2-7	TGTGCCAGCAGTAATATGGTTGGGACAGGACTTTCCTACGAGCAGTACTTC	CASSNMVGTGLSYEQYF
NA	TRBV27	NA	TRBJ2-1	TGTGCCAGCAGCACGACTGGCAATGAGCAGTTCTTC	CASSTTGNEQFF
NA	TRBV6-1	TRBD1	TRBJ1-2	TGTGCCAGCAGGAAGGGACAGGGCCCGGACGGCTACACCTTC	CASRKGQGPDGYTF
many	TRBV6-5	TRBD1	TRBJ2-6	TGTGCCAGCAGATTGACAGGGTCCTTCTCTGGGGCCAACGTCCTGACTTTC	CASRLTGSFSGANVLTF
NA	TRBV5-6	NA	TRBJ2-1	TGTGCCAGCAGCTTCCAGGGTAGGAATGAGCAGTTCTTC	CASSFQGRNEQFF
NA	TRBV7-7	TRBD1	TRBJ1-1	TGTGCTAGCAGCACGCGGTCAGGGGGCCTAGGTAAGGGTGAAAGGACTGAAGCTTTCTTT	CASSTRSGGLGKGERTEAFF
NA	TRBV5-1	NA	TRBJ2-7	TGCGCCAGCAGCTTGCCAACTTCCGACGAGCAGTACTTC	CASSLPTSDEQYF
NA	TRBV6-1	TRBD1	TRBJ1-2	TGTGCCGTGATGACAGGGAATATAATCTATGGCTACACCTTC	CAVMTGNIIYGYTF
NA	TRBV19	NA	TRBJ1-2	TGTGCCAGTAGTATACAATCGCGTGGCTACACCTTC	CASSIQSRGYTF
many	TRBV7-2	TRBD2	TRBJ2-4	TGTGCCAGCAGCTGGACTAGCGGGATGGGGGCCAAAAACATTCAGTACTTC	CASSWTSGMGAKNIQYF
NA	TRBV12-3/TRBV12-4	NA	TRBJ2-2	TGTGCCAGCAGATTAGGGCGACCCGGGGAGCTGTTTTTT	CASRLGRPGELFF
NA	TRBV4-1	TRBD2	TRBJ2-7	TGCGCCAGCAGCCGTTTCGGGACTAGCGCGAGCTACGAGCAGTACTTC	CASSRFGTSASYEQYF
few	TRBV6-1	TRBD2	TRBJ2-1	TGTGCCAGCAGCCCCTCTAGCGGGCTCGACAATGAGCAGTTCTTC	CASSPSSGLDNEQFF
many	TRBV28	NA	TRBJ1-1	TGTGCCAGCAGTTTAGATTGGGGGAGGGGCACTGAAGCTTTCTTT	CASSLDWGRGTEAFF
few	TRBV30	TRBD2	TRBJ2-2	TGTGCCAGCCTTCGAGGGAGGGGCACCGGGGAGCTGTTTTTT	CASLRGRGTGELFF
few	TRBV7-9	NA	TRBJ2-1	TGTGCCAGCAGCTTAGGAGGGAGCCGTTTGGGCAATGAGCAGTTCTTC	CASSLGGSRLGNEQFF
NA	TRBV12-3/TRBV12-4	NA	TRBJ1-5	TGTGCCAGCAGTTTACCAGGTTATAGCAATCAGCCCCAGCATTTT	CASSLPGYSNQPQHF
few	TRBV11-2	TRBD1	TRBJ1-2	TGTGCCAGCAGCGCCATGACAGGGTACTATGGCTACACCTTC	CASSAMTGYYGYTF
few	TRBV4-1	NA	TRBJ2-1	TGCGCCAGCAGCCAAGGGGGAGGAAATGAGCAGTTCTTC	CASSQGGGNEQFF
many	TRBV7-6	NA	TRBJ2-1	TGTGCCAGCAGCTTATCAACCGGGACTCGATACAATGAGCAGTTCTTC	CASSLSTGTRYNEQFF
few	TRBV6-5	NA	TRBJ2-7	TGTGCCAGCAGTTACTCTCCGGGTCCCACTTTCTACGAGCAGTACTTC	CASSYSPGPTFYEQYF
few	TRBV27	NA	TRBJ2-7	TGTGCCAGCAGTTCCCCTACCTCCTACGAGCAGTACTTC	CASSSPTSYEQYF
NA	TRBV23-1	NA	TRBJ1-5	TGCGCCAGCAGTCACCCCGGACGGGGAAGCAATCAGCCCCAGCATTTT	CASSHPGRGSNQPQHF
NA	TRBV5-3	TRBD2	TRBJ2-1	TGTGCCAGCAGCAGATCGACTAGCGGGAGATCCTACAATGAGCAGTTCTTC	CASSRSTSGRSYNEQFF
few	TRBV27	NA	TRBJ2-1	TGTGCCAGCAGTTTCTTCGATCAGCAGTTCTTC	CASSFFDQQFF
few	TRBV20-1	NA	TRBJ1-1	TGCAGTGCTACCGAGACGAAGGGGGGGATGATGGAAGCTTTCTTT	CSATETKGGMMEAFF
few	TRBV4-2	NA	TRBJ2-7	TGTGCCAGCAGCCCACGGGACTTCCTGGCCGCCGAGCAGTACTTC	CASSPRDFLAAEQYF